The rows below give T cell receptor beta chains drawn from one sample of a study of T cell responses to AZD1222 COVID-19 vaccine. Clones were read by immunoSEQ multiplex PCR, and TCRdb kept only the in-frame ones, dropping some. The table records some 120,000 clones, around 87% of them present only once. The sequenced sample was peripheral blood, obtained on day 0 of AZD1222 vaccination. These receptors all stem from an adult in good health. Both conserved end residues are part of each CDR3. The D gene is left open where the match is weak. For some rows the clone size is stated as once, few or many, or as a class when expanded; others skip it.

CDR3 DNA,CDR3 protein,clone size,J gene,CDR3 length,D gene,V gene
TGTGCCAGCAGCCCTCCCAGAAAAGGGACGACTCAGCCCCAGCATTTT,CASSPPRKGTTQPQHF,-,TRBJ1-5,16,-,TRBV14
TGTGCCAGTAGTACCCATGGGGGGGCCTATGTTGGCTACACCTTC,CASSTHGGAYVGYTF,-,TRBJ1-2,15,-,TRBV19
TGTGCCAGCAGCTTAGCTTACAGGGGAAATGGCTACACCTTC,CASSLAYRGNGYTF,-,TRBJ1-2,14,TRBD1,TRBV7-9
TGTGCCAGCAGTGCTGGGGAATACAGTCAGCCCCAGCATTTT,CASSAGEYSQPQHF,-,TRBJ1-5,14,-,TRBV2
TGTGCCAGCAGCAAATTAGCGGGGGACCCAGGGACCCAGTACTTC,CASSKLAGDPGTQYF,-,TRBJ2-5,15,TRBD2,TRBV6-2/TRBV6-3
TGTGCCAGTAGTATACTAGCGGGGGTTTCCTACAATGAGCAGTTCTTC,CASSILAGVSYNEQFF,-,TRBJ2-1,16,TRBD2,TRBV19
TGTGCCAGCAGTGGACTAGCGGGGGTGGTGCGGGAGACCCAGTACTTC,CASSGLAGVVRETQYF,-,TRBJ2-5,16,TRBD2,TRBV2
TGCGCCAGCAGCCAACGCGGACAGGGGGCGAGGGACAATGAGCAGTTCTTC,CASSQRGQGARDNEQFF,-,TRBJ2-1,17,TRBD1,TRBV4-1
TGCAGCGTTGAAGCCCAAACAGAATATAATTCACCCCTCCACTTT,CSVEAQTEYNSPLHF,few,TRBJ1-6,15,-,TRBV29-1
TGTGCCAGCAGCGGTCGGACAGGGGAAGGCTACACCTTC,CASSGRTGEGYTF,-,TRBJ1-2,13,TRBD1,TRBV7-8
TGTGCCAGCAGCTTAAATCTGGGGGGCCTTGGGAATGAGCAGTTCTTC,CASSLNLGGLGNEQFF,-,TRBJ2-1,16,-,TRBV7-7
TGTGCCAGCTCCCTTGGTAGCCACACTGAAGCTTTCTTT,CASSLGSHTEAFF,-,TRBJ1-1,13,-,TRBV5-6
TGTGCCAGCAGCTTAGCAGCAGCGGGGGGCTACGAGCAGTACTTC,CASSLAAAGGYEQYF,once,TRBJ2-7,15,TRBD2,TRBV7-8
TGTGCCAGCAGTCTAGACAGGGGACCCTACAATGAGCAGTTCTTC,CASSLDRGPYNEQFF,once,TRBJ2-1,15,TRBD1,TRBV27
TGTGCCACCAGCAGAGAGGGGACAGGGACGCGCGGCTACACCTTC,CATSREGTGTRGYTF,-,TRBJ1-2,15,TRBD1,TRBV15
TGTGCCAGCAGCTTAGCGGGCTATGGCTACACCTTC,CASSLAGYGYTF,-,TRBJ1-2,12,-,TRBV7-2
TGTGCCAGTAGTATCGACGGTTCTGAAGCTTTCTTT,CASSIDGSEAFF,-,TRBJ1-1,12,-,TRBV19
TGTGCCAGCAGTTTAAGCACGAACACTGAAGCTTTCTTT,CASSLSTNTEAFF,-,TRBJ1-1,13,-,TRBV12-3/TRBV12-4
TGTGCCAGCAGCCCCACCACAGGGGACGAGCAGTACTTC,CASSPTTGDEQYF,-,TRBJ2-7,13,TRBD1,TRBV7-2
TGTGCCAGCAGCCATGGACAGGCTCACACCGGGGAGCTGTTTTTT,CASSHGQAHTGELFF,-,TRBJ2-2,15,TRBD1,TRBV3-1/TRBV3-2
TGTGCCAGCAGTGGGGGAAATGGCTACACCTTC,CASSGGNGYTF,-,TRBJ1-2,11,-,TRBV2
TGCAGTGCGGCAGACCCCTACGAGCAGTACTTC,CSAADPYEQYF,-,TRBJ2-7,11,-,TRBV20-1
TGCGCCAGCAGCCAAGGCCGCGCACCGAACACAGATACGCAGTATTTT,CASSQGRAPNTDTQYF,-,TRBJ2-3,16,-,TRBV4-1
TGTGCCAGCAGCTGGGAGGGGATGAACACTGAAGCTTTCTTT,CASSWEGMNTEAFF,-,TRBJ1-1,14,-,TRBV6-5
TGTGCCAGCTCAACACGACAGGGGGCGCAAACTAACACTGAAGCTTTCTTT,CASSTRQGAQTNTEAFF,once,TRBJ1-1,17,TRBD1,TRBV18
TGTGCCAGCAGCTTGGCCTTGTTGGATGGCTACACCTTC,CASSLALLDGYTF,-,TRBJ1-2,13,-,TRBV5-6
TGTGCCAGCAGTTATTTAGGGGGTAATTCACCCCTCCACTTT,CASSYLGGNSPLHF,-,TRBJ1-6,14,-,TRBV6-5
TGTGCCAGCAGTGAGACAGGGGGGGCTAACTATGGCTACACCTTC,CASSETGGANYGYTF,-,TRBJ1-2,15,TRBD1,TRBV2
TGCAGCGCCGAGGGTTCTCCCGGGGGAGAGACCCAGTACTTC,CSAEGSPGGETQYF,-,TRBJ2-5,14,-,TRBV29-1
TGTGCCAGCAGCCCAGGGTTTCGAAACGAGCAGTACTTC,CASSPGFRNEQYF,few,TRBJ2-7,13,-,TRBV7-7
TGTGCCAGCAGCCGAATGAGGGGCTACACCTTC,CASSRMRGYTF,-,TRBJ1-2,11,-,TRBV7-9
TGTGCCAGCAGCATATCGCCTGGAAACACCATATATTTT,CASSISPGNTIYF,-,TRBJ1-3,13,-,TRBV9